Following are 20 T cell receptor beta chains from one sample sequenced in a study of CD8+ T cells in alopecia areata. Once RNA had been extracted, it was reverse transcribed into cDNA to act as the sequencing template. Sequenced by immunoSEQ multiplex PCR; TCRdb stores in-frame clones only, minus some. Found here are about 150,000 clones, around 47% of them singletons; the top ten hold less than 8%. Specimen: CD4+ T cells sorted from blood. Receptors were obtained from a human donor with alopecia areata.

The sample holds one count of this clone. The chain recombines TRBV14 with TRBJ2-1; D remains unclear. The CDR3 is 11 residues long. Trimming shortened V by 1 base and J by 13 bases, and 8 bases separated the two germline ends. The germline V gene encodes CDR1 SGHDN and CDR2 FVKESK. The CDR3 here is CASSQAREQFF. The CDR3 DNA reads as TGTGCCAGCAGCCAAGCGCGTGAACAGTTCTTC. The variable domain in full, completed from reference TRBV14 and TRBJ2-1, reads EAGVTQFPSHSVIEKGQTVTLRCDPISGHDNLYWYRRVMGKEIKFLLHFVKESKQDESGMPNNRFLAERTGGTYSTLKVQPAELEDSGVYFCASSQAREQFFGPGTRLTVL.

This clone has more than one count but fewer than ten. This chain connects TRBV4-1 to TRBJ2-3; D is undetermined. The CDR3 sequence is 13 residues long. CDR1 MGHRA and CDR2 YSYEKL come from the germline V gene. The V end lost 0 bases, the J end lost 7 bases, and 8 bases lay between the germline ends. CDR3 DNA sequence: TGCGCCAGCAGCCAAGAGGAAGGGTATACGCAGTATTTT. It encodes CASSQEEGYTQYF.

V and J are TRBV5-6 and TRBJ2-7, with 9 nucleotides matching TRBD2. Losses at the gene ends were 3 bases for V and 2 bases for J; bases not matched to a gene: 3. The germline V gene encodes CDR1 SGHDT and CDR2 YYEEEE. This CDR3 contains 14 residues. CDR3 coding DNA: TGTGCCAGCAGCTCCTCTAGCGGGACCTACGAGCAGTACTTC. As protein: CASSSSSGTYEQYF.

This chain uses TRBV7-9 with TRBJ2-7, with 9 bases lining up with TRBD1. The V gene's germline CDR1 is SEHNR and CDR2 FQNEAQ (reference sequence). V lost 6 bases and J lost 3; bases outside the gene matches: 6. This CDR3 comprises 14 residues. Written as DNA, the CDR3 is TGTGCCAGCAGGGGGGACAGGGCGCGCTACGAGCAGTACTTC. This encodes CASRGDRARYEQYF.

This chain uses TRBV11-3 with TRBJ2-3; 7 nucleotides align to TRBD1. Unmatched junction bases numbered 10, after V lost 3 bases and J lost 10 bases. The CDR3 consists of 14 residues. The germline gives CDR1 SGHNT, CDR2 YENEEA. This chain's CDR3 is CASSLTGQSDAQYF. The CDR3 nucleotides read TGTGCCAGCAGCTTGACGGGACAGAGCGACGCGCAGTATTTT.

V gene TRBV20-1 combines with J gene TRBJ2-5; D is unclear. V was shortened by 6 bases and J by 5 bases, with 10 bases between the two germline ends. This CDR3 is built from 11 residues. From germline, CDR1 is DFQATT and CDR2 SNEGSKA (reference sequence). This chain's CDR3 is CSAVFGETQYF. The CDR3 DNA reads TGCAGTGCAGTCTTTGGGGAGACCCAGTACTTC.

This clone was detected only a few times. The chain links TRBV6-5 to TRBJ1-1; the match to TRBD1 covers 7 bases. CDR3 length equals 16 residues. In germline, CDR1 is MNHEY, CDR2 SVGAGI. The J segment lost 3 bases and the V segment lost 2 bases, leaving 9 bases of the junction unmatched. CDR3 DNA sequence: TGTGCCAGCAGTTACGGAGGGGGCATCCGGGACACTGAAGCTTTCTTT. This translates into CASSYGGGIRDTEAFF.

CDR3 loop: CASSSFGSYEQYF. The CDR3 DNA reads as TGTGCCAGCAGTTCCTTCGGGAGCTACGAGCAGTACTTC. The gene calls are TRBV27 and TRBJ2-7; D perhaps matches TRBD2 (6 bases). Germline V gives CDR1 MNHEY, CDR2 SMNVEV (reference sequence). The CDR3 sequence is 13 residues long. The V gene lost 4 bases and the J gene lost 3 bases, with 10 bases spanning the gap.

This clone showed up just once. The chain links TRBV5-1 to TRBJ2-3; D gene ambiguous. The CDR3 sequence is 11 residues long. V lost 6 bases, J lost 6 bases, and 8 bases lay in between. The germline CDR1 and CDR2 sequences are SGHRS and YFSETQ. CDR3 amino acids: CASTLVDTQYF. CDR3 sequence (DNA): TGCGCCAGCACGCTCGTGGATACGCAGTATTTT.

The CDR3 nucleotides read TGTGCCAGCACTGCAGGGACTAGCGGGTATACGCAGCATTTT. This codes for CASTAGTSGYTQHF. V usage is TRBV4-2 and J usage is TRBJ2-3; TRBD1 is a possible D gene (5 bases). TRBJ1-5 explains the end of the DNA better; the J call may be wrong. The germline V gene has CDR1 LGHNA and CDR2 YNFKEQ. This CDR3 is built from 14 residues.

This chain joins TRBV30 and TRBJ1-5; D unresolved. The CDR3 has 13 amino acids. V lost 3 bases and J lost 9, with 15 bases in between. Germline CDR1 and CDR2: GTSNPN and SVGIG (reference sequence). CDR3 amino acids: CAWSAGRHPPQHF. For the CDR3, the DNA is TGTGCCTGGAGCGCCGGACGTCATCCGCCCCAGCATTTT.

The rearrangement joins TRBV19 to TRBJ2-5; tentative D call: TRBD1 (6 bases). This CDR3 has 13 amino acids. V lost 6 bases to trimming and J lost 5 bases, with 13 bases between them. Germline V gives CDR1 LNHDA, CDR2 SQIVND (reference sequence). The CDR3 region has the DNA TGTGCCAGTAGCGCAGGGGCTTGGGAGACCCAGTACTTC. Protein: CASSAGAWETQYF.

The chain couples TRBV28 to TRBJ2-7; D possibly corresponds to TRBD1 (5 bases). Trimming pared 7 bases from V and 9 bases from J, leaving 16 bases between. Germline CDR1 MDHEN, CDR2 SYDVKM. The CDR3 has 12 amino acids. This CDR3 is CASTDTLVGQYF. CDR3 nucleotides: TGTGCCAGCACGGACACCTTAGTGGGGCAGTACTTC.

This chain joins TRBV4-2 and TRBJ2-6, with D hard to call. Trimming left V 3 bases short and J 0 bases short, with 6 bases between. The length of the CDR3 is 15 residues. The germline V gene has CDR1 LGHNA and CDR2 YNFKEQ. This chain's CDR3 is CASSHDSSGANVLTF. As DNA, the CDR3 is TGTGCCAGCAGCCACGATAGCTCTGGGGCCAACGTCCTGACTTTC.

This clone was recorded a few times. This chain links TRBV7-9 with TRBJ2-7; no clear D gene. V was cut by 6 bases and J by 6 bases, with 15 bases left in between. Per germline, CDR1 SEHNR and CDR2 FQNEAQ (reference sequence). This CDR3 comprises 13 residues. CDR3 region: CASSLPPGREQYF. CDR3 bases: TGTGCCAGCAGTCTACCACCTGGCCGCGAGCAGTACTTC.

This clone was counted between two and nine times. The CDR3 protein is CAIDPSGRASYEQYF. CDR3 sequence (DNA): TGTGCCATCGATCCGAGCGGGAGGGCCTCCTACGAGCAGTACTTC. V and J are TRBV10-3 and TRBJ2-7, with 10 bases lining up with TRBD2. The CDR3 totals 15 residues. Germline CDR1 reads ENHRY; CDR2 reads SYGVKD. With V trimmed by 8 bases and J by 0 bases, 7 bases remained unmatched.

The chain links TRBV5-6 to TRBJ1-2; unclear D gene. The CDR3 covers 15 residues. With 4 bases removed from V and 4 bases from J, the gap between germline ends came to 17 bases. The germline gives CDR1 SGHDT, CDR2 YYEEEE. The CDR3 protein is CASSLGPGEVYGYTF. For the CDR3, the DNA is TGTGCCAGCAGCCTAGGGCCGGGAGAAGTCTATGGCTACACCTTC.

This clone turned up a few times. V is TRBV7-2 and J is TRBJ2-7; no firm D call. V lost 5 bases and J 7 bases, leaving 12 bases between the germline ends. CDR1 is SGHTA and CDR2 is FQGNSA in the germline V gene. This CDR3 contains 12 residues. CDR3: CASSHPAAEQYF. The DNA of the CDR3 is TGTGCCAGCAGCCACCCCGCTGCTGAGCAGTACTTC.

This clone was found a few times. The chain carries TRBV6-6 and TRBJ1-2; 9 bases agree with TRBD1. V shed 5 bases and J 2 bases; nucleotides not matched to a gene: 3. This CDR3 region has 14 residues. Germline V gene data show CDR1 as MNHNY and CDR2 as SVGAGI (reference sequence). In DNA form, the CDR3 reads TGTGCCAGCAGTCCGGGACAGGGAAACTATGGCTACACCTTC. Encoded protein: CASSPGQGNYGYTF.

This clone was recorded a few times. The chain links TRBV5-1 to TRBJ1-1; D remains ambiguous. CDR1 is SGHRS and CDR2 is YFSETQ in the germline V gene. The CDR3 has 15 amino acids. V lost 0 bases and J lost 6, with 15 bases in between. The DNA of the CDR3 is TGCGCCAGCAGCTTGGGGACTGCAGTCGTCCCTGAAGCTTTCTTT. As protein: CASSLGTAVVPEAFF.